A selection of T cell receptor beta chains follows, all from one sample in a study of Graves' ophthalmopathy and Graves' hyperthyroidism. TCRdb re-called the multiplex PCR reads with MiXCR, one entry per CDR3 protein. This sample yields about 740,000 distinct CDR3 sequences, of which roughly 40% are seen a single time; 44% belongs to the top ten. The sequenced sample was peripheral blood. These receptors were obtained from an adult man with Graves' ophthalmopathy. Each CDR3 is given with its conserved first and last residue. The D gene is left open where the match is weak. A row's size may be missing; if present it is once, few, many or a size class.

j_call d_call v_call clone_size cdr3_aa cdr3_nt
TRBJ1-1 TRBD1 TRBV10-1 many CASSGQGRTEAFF TGCGCCAGCAGCGGACAGGGGCGGACTGAAGCTTTCTTT
TRBJ2-5 - TRBV29-1 many CSSRPGSEETQYF TGCAGCTCTCGTCCAGGGTCTGAAGAGACCCAGTACTTC
TRBJ2-5 - TRBV29-1 - CSLSGTQETQYF TGCAGCCTTAGCGGAACCCAAGAGACCCAGTACTTC
TRBJ2-7 - TRBV11-1 once CASSPKRDEQYF TGTGCCAGCTCACCGAAACGGGACGAGCAGTACTTC
TRBJ1-1 - TRBV2 - CASSPGQDNTEAFF TGTGCCAGCAGCCCGGGACAAGACAACACTGAAGCTTTCTTT
TRBJ2-7 TRBD1 TRBV10-3 - CASSRQGIYEQYF TGTGCCAGCAGCCGACAGGGGATTTACGAGCAGTACTTC
TRBJ2-7 - TRBV7-2 many CASSVGLYYEQYF TGTGCCAGCAGCGTGGGACTCTACTACGAGCAGTACTTC
TRBJ1-2 - TRBV11-2 - CASSRIDPAPYGYTF TGTGCCAGCAGCCGAATCGATCCGGCCCCCTATGGCTACACCTTC
TRBJ1-2 - TRBV9 - CASSQGGAYRTNYGYTF TGCGCCAGCAGCCAAGGAGGGGCATACAGGACTAACTATGGCTACACCTTC
TRBJ1-5 - TRBV12-3/TRBV12-4 - CASSPGVQFVQPQHF TGTGCCAGCAGCCCTGGGGTCCAGTTCGTTCAGCCCCAGCATTTT
TRBJ1-1 - TRBV20-1 - CSARTRPGTEAFF TGCAGTGCAAGAACCCGCCCGGGCACTGAAGCTTTCTTT
TRBJ2-5 - TRBV11-2 few CASTDYDQETQYF TGTGCCAGCACCGACTATGACCAAGAGACCCAGTACTTC
TRBJ2-7 TRBD1 TRBV29-1 - CSVGTGGTYEQYF TGCAGCGTAGGGACAGGGGGAACCTACGAGCAGTACTTC
TRBJ1-6 - TRBV7-9 few CASSLEGSYNSPLHF TGTGCCAGCAGCTTGGAGGGTTCCTATAATTCACCCCTCCACTTT
TRBJ1-1 - TRBV4-3 few CASSQDPRAEAFF TGCGCCAGCAGCCAAGACCCGAGGGCTGAAGCTTTCTTT
TRBJ2-5 TRBD2 TRBV20-1 - CSAGGTSQETQYF TGCAGTGCGGGAGGGACTAGCCAAGAGACCCAGTACTTC
TRBJ2-2 TRBD2 TRBV2 few CASSPGTSGGTGELFF TGTGCCAGCAGTCCGGGGACTAGCGGGGGCACCGGGGAGCTGTTTTTT
TRBJ1-5 - TRBV5-1 - CASSLEAGGNQPQHF TGCGCCAGCAGCTTGGAGGCAGGTGGCAATCAGCCCCAGCATTTT